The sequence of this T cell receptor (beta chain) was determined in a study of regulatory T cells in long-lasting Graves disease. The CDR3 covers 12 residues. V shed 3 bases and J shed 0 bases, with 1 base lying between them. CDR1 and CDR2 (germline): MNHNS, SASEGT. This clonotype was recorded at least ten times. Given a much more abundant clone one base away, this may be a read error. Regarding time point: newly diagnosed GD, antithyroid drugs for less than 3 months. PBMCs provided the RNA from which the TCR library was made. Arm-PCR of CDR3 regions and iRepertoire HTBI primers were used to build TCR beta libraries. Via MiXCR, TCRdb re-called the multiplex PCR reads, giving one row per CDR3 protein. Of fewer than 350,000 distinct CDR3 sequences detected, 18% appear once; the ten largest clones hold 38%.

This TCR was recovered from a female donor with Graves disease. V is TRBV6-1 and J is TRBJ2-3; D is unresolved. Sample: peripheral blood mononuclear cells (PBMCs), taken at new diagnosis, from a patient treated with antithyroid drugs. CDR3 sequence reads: CASSDSTDTQYF. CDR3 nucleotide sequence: TGTGCCAGCAGTGATAGCACAGATACGCAGTATTTT.